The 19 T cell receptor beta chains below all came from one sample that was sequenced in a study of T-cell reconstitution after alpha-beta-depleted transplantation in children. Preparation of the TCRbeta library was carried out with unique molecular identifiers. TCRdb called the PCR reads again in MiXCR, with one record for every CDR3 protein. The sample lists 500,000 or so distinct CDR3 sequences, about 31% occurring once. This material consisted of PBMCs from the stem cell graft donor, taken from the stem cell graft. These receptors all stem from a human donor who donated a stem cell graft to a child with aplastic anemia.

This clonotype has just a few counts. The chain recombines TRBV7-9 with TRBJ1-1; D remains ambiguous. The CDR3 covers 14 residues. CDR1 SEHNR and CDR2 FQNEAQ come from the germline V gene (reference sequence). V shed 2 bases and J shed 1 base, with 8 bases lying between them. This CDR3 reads CASSLKLPNTEAFF. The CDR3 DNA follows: TGTGCCAGCAGCTTAAAGCTCCCGAACACTGAAGCTTTCTTT.

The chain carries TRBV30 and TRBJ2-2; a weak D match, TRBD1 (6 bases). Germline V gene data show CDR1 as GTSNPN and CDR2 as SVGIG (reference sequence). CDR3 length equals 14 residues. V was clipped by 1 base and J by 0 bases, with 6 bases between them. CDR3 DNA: TGTGCCTGGAGTGGGACAGCGAACACCGGGGAGCTGTTTTTT. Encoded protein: CAWSGTANTGELFF.

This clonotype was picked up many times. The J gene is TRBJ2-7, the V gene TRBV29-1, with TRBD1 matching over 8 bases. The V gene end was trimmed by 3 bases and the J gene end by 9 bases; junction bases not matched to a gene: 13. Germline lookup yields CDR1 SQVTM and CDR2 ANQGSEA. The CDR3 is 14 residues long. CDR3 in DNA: TGCAGCGTTGAGAACAGGGGGTCAGGGATCGGGCAGTACTTC. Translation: CSVENRGSGIGQYF.

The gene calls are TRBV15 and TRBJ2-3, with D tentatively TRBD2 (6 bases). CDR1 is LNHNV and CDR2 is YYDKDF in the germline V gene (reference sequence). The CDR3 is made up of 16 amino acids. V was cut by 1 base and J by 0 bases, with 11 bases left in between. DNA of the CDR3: TGTGCCACCAGCAGAGTCCATGCGGGGAGCACAGATACGCAGTATTTT. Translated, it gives CATSRVHAGSTDTQYF.

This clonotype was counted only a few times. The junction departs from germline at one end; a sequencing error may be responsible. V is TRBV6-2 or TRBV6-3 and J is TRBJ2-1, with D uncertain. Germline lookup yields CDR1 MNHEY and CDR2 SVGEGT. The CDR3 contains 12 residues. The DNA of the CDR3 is TGTGCCAGCAGTTACATCCATTTACTTCCGATCTTC. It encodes CASSYIHLLPIF.

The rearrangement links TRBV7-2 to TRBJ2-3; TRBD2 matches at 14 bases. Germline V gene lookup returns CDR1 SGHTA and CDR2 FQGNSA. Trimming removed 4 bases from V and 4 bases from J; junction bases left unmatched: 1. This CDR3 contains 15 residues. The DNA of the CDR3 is TGTGCCAGCAGCTCGGGACTAGCGGGAGCAGATACGCAGTATTTT. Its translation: CASSSGLAGADTQYF. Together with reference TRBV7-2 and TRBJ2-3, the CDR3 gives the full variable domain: GAGVSQSPSNKVTEKGKDVELRCDPISGHTALYWYRQSLGQGLEFLIYFQGNSAPDKSGLPSDRFSAERTGGSVSTLTIQRTQQEDSAVYLCASSSGLAGADTQYFGPGTRLTVL.

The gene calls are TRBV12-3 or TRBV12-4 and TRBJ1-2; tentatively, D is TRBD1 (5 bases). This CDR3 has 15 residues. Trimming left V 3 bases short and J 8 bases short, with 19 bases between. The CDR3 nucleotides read TGTGCCAGCAGTTTTGGCCTCGGGACGTCGGAGGGCTACACCTTC. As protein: CASSFGLGTSEGYTF.

The CDR3 DNA is TGTGCCAGCAGCTTAGCATTGTGGGGGAGGGCCCCGGATACGCAGTATTTT. It yields the protein CASSLALWGRAPDTQYF. The genes are TRBV7-2 and TRBJ2-3; 7 positions match TRBD2. Trimming took 0 bases from V and 6 from J; bases not matched to a gene: 12. Per germline, CDR1 SGHTA and CDR2 FQGNSA. The CDR3 spans 17 residues. Using reference TRBV7-2 and TRBJ2-3 for the parts outside the CDR3, the full variable domain is GAGVSQSPSNKVTEKGKDVELRCDPISGHTALYWYRQSLGQGLEFLIYFQGNSAPDKSGLPSDRFSAERTGGSVSTLTIQRTQQEDSAVYLCASSLALWGRAPDTQYFGPGTRLTVL.

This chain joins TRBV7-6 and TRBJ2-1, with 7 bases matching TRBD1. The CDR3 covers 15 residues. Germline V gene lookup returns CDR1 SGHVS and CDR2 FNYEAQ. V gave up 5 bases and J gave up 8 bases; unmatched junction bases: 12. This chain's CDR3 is CASSQGGQVGDEQFF. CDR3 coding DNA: TGTGCCAGCAGCCAGGGTGGACAGGTAGGAGATGAGCAGTTCTTC.

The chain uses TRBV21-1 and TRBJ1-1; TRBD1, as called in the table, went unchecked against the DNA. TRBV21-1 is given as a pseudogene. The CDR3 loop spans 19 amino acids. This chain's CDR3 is CASSRCSKAGTESGTEAFF. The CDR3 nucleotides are TGTGCCAGCAGCCGATGCTCCAAAGCCGGGACAGAGTCCGGCACTGAAGCTTTCTTT.

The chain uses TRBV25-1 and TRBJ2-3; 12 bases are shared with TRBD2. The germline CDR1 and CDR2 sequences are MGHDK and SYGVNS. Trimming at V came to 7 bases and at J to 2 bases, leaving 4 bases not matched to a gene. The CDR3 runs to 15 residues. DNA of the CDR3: TGTGCCAGCAACGGACTAGCGGGGTTCACAGATACGCAGTATTTT. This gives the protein CASNGLAGFTDTQYF.

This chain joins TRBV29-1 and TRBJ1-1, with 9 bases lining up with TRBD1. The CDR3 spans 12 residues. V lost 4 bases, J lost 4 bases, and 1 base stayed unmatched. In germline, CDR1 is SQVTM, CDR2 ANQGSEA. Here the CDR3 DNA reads TGCAGCGTTGGGACAGGGGCCACTGAAGCTTTCTTT. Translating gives CSVGTGATEAFF.

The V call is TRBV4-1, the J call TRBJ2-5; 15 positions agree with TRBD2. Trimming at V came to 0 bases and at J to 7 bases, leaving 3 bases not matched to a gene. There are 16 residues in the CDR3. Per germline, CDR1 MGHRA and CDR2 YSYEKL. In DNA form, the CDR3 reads TGCGCCAGCAGCCAAGAGGGGACTAGCGGGAGGCCGACCCAGTACTTC. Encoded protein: CASSQEGTSGRPTQYF.

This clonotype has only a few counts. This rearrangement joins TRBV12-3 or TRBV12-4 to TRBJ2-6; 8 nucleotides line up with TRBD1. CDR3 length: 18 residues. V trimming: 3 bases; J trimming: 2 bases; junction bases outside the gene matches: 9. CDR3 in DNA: TGTGCCAGCAGTTTCACCAGGGGGCGGCCCACTGGGGCCAACGTCCTGACTTTC. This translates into CASSFTRGRPTGANVLTF.

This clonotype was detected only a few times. The CDR3 DNA follows: TGTGCCAGCAGGGAAACGGGACTAGCGGGAACCTACGAGCAGTACTTC. It yields the protein CASRETGLAGTYEQYF. The chain is built from TRBV27 and TRBJ2-7, with TRBD2 matching over 13 bases. Germline loops: CDR1 MNHEY, CDR2 SMNVEV (reference sequence). The CDR3 has 16 residues. Unmatched junction bases numbered 7, after V lost 6 bases and J lost 2 bases.

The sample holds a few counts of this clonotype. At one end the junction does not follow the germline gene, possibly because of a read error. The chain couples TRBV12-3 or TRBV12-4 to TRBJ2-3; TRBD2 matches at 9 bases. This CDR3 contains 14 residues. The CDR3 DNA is TGTGCCAGCAGTTCCGGGACTAGCATAGATACGCAGTATTTT. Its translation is CASSSGTSIDTQYF.

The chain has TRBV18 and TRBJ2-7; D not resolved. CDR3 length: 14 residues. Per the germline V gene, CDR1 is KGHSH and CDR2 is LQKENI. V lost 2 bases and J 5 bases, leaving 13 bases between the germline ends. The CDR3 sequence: CASSPGITRNEQYV. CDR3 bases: TGTGCCAGCTCACCAGGGATAACAAGGAACGAGCAGTACGTC.

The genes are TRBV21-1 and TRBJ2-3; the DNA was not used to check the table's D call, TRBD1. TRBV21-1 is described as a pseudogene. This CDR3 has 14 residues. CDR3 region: CASRHGTVTDTQYF. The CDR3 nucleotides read TGTGCCAGCAGACACGGGACGGTTACAGATACGCAGTATTTT.

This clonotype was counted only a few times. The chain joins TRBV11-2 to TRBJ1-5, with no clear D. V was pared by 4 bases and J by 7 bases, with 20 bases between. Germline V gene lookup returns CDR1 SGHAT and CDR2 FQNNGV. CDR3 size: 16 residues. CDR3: CASSSAGWRSGQPQHF. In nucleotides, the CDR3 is TGTGCCAGCAGCTCCGCGGGGTGGCGTTCAGGACAGCCCCAGCATTTT.